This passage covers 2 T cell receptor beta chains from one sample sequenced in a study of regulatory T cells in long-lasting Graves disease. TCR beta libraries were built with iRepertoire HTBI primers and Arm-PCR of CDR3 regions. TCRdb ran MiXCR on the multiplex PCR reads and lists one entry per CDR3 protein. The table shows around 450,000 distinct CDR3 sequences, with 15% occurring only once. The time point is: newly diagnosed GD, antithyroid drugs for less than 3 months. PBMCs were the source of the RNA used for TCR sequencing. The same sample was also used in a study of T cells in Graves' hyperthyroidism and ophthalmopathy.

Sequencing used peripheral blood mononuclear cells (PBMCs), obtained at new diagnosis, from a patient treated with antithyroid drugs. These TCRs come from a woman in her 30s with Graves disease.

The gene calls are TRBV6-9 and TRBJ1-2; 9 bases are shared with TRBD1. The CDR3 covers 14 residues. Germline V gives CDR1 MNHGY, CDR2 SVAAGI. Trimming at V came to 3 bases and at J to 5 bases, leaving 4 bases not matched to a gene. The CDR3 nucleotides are TGTGCCAGCAGTTACGAGACAGGGGGATATGGCTACACCTTC. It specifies CASSYETGGYGYTF.

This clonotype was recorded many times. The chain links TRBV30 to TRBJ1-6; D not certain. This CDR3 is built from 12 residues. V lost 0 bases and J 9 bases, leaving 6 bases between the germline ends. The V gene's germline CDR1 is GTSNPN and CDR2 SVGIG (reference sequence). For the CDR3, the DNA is TGTGCCTGGAGTGTGGGGAGTTCACCCCTCCACTTT. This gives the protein CAWSVGSSPLHF.